This T cell receptor beta chain was captured in a study of shared clonotypes between healthy human individuals. The CDR3 is made up of 16 amino acids. Losses at the gene ends were 8 bases for V and 5 bases for J; bases not matched to a gene: 14. The germline V gene has CDR1 SNHLY and CDR2 FYNNEI. Every subset had its genomic DNA shared out evenly among several immunoSEQ plates. Here immunoSEQ multiplex PCR was the method, and the copy in TCRdb shows in-frame clones only, minus some. The sample records approximately 2,200,000 clones, 93% being singletons. Naive-designated CD8 cells lacked CD45RO, were positively enriched for CCR7, and omitted terminally differentiated effector memory CD45RA+ cells.

The clonotype originates from a man younger than 30 in good health. Some clones in this sample may be carry-over from other donors' samples. The sequenced material came from naive CD8+ T cells from PBMCs. The chain is built from TRBV2 and TRBJ1-4, with 7 bases fitting TRBD1. The CDR3 sequence: CASVGTAHRGNEKLFF. The CDR3 nucleotides are TGTGCCAGCGTAGGGACAGCTCACCGGGGGAATGAAAAACTGTTTTTT.